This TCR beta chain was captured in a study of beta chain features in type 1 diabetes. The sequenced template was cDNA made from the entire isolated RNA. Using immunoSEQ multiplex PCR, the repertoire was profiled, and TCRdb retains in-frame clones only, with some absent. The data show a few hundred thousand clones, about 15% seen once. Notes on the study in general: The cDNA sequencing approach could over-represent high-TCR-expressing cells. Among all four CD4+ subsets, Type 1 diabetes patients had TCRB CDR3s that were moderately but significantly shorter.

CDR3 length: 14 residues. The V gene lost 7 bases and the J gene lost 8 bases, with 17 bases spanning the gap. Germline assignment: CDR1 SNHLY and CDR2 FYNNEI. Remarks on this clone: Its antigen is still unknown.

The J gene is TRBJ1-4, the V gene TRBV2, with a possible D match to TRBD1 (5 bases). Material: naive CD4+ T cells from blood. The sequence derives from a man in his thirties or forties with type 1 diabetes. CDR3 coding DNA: TGTGCCAGCACTCGACGGATAGGGGCAGAAAAACTGTTTTTT. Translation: CASTRRIGAEKLFF.